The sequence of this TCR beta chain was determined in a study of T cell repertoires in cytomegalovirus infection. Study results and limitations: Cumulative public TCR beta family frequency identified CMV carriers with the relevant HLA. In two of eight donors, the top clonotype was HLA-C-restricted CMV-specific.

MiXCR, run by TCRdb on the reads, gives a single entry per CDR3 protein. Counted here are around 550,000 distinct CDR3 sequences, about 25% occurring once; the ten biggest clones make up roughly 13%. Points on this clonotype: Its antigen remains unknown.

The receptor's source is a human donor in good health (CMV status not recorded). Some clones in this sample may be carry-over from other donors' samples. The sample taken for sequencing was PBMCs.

This chain's CDR3 is CATAPQGGGEKLFF. CDR3 nucleotide sequence: TGTGCCACCGCACCACAGGGAGGGGGTGAAAAACTGTTTTTT. The chain employs TRBV28 and TRBJ1-4; D is perhaps TRBD1 (6 bases). Germline lookup yields CDR1 MDHEN and CDR2 SYDVKM. V gave up 10 bases and J gave up 7 bases, with 19 bases separating them. The CDR3 is made up of 14 amino acids.